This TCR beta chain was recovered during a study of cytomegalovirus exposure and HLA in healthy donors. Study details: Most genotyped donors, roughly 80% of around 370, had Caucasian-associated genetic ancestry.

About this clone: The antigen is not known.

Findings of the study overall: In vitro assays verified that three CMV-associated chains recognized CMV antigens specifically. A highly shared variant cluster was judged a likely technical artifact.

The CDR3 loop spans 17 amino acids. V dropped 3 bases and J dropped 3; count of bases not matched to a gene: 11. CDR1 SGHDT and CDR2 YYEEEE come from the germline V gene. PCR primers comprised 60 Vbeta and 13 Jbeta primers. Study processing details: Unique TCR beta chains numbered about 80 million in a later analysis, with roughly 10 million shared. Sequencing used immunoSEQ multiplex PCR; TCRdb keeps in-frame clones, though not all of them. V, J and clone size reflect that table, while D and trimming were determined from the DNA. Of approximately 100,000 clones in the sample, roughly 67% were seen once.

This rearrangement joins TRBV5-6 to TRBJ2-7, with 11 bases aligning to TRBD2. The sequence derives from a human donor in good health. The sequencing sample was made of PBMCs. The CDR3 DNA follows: TGTGCCAGCAGCTCGCCTGGCGGACTAGCGGGCGTCTACGAGCAGTACTTC. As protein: CASSSPGGLAGVYEQYF.